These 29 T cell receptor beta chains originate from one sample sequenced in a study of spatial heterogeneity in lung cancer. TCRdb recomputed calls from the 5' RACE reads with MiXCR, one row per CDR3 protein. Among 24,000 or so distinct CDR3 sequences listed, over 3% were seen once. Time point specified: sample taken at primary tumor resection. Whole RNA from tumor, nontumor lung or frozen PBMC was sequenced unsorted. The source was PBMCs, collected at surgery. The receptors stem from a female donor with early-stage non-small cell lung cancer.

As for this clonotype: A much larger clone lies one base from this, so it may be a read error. CDR3 in amino acids: CASRQRSGRSYIEQFF. In nucleotides, the CDR3 is TGTGCCAGCAGACAAAGAAGCGGGAGGTCCTACATTGAGCAGTTCTTC. This sequence joins TRBV3-1 and TRBJ2-1, with TRBD2 matching over 9 bases. The CDR3 has 16 amino acids. Germline CDR1 and CDR2: LGHDT and YNNKEL (reference sequence).

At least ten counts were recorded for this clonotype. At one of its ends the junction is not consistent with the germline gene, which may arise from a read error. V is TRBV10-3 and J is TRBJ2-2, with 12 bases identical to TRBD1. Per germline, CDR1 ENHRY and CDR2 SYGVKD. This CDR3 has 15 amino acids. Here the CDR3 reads CAIKSGQGAAGELSF. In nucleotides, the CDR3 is TGTGCCATCAAATCGGGACAGGGGGCAGCCGGGGAGCTGTCTTTT.

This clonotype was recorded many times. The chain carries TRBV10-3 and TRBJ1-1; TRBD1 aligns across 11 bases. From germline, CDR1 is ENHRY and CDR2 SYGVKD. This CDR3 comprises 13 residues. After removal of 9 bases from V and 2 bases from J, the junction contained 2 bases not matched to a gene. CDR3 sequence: CAIGQGANTEAFF. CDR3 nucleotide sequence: TGTGCCATTGGACAGGGGGCAAACACTGAAGCTTTCTTT.

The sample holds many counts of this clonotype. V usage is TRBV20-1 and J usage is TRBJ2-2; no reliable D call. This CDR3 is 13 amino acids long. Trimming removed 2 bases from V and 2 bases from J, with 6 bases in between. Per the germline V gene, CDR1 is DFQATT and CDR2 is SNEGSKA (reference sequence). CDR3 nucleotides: TGCAGTGCTAGAAATATCAACACCGGGGAGCTGTTTTTT. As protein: CSARNINTGELFF.

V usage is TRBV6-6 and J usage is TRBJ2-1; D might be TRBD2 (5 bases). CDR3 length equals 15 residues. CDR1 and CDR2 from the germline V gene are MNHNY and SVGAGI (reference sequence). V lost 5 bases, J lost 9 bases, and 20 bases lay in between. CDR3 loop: CASSTPASWSGEQFF. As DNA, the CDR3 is TGTGCCAGCAGTACCCCCGCTAGCTGGAGTGGTGAGCAGTTCTTC.

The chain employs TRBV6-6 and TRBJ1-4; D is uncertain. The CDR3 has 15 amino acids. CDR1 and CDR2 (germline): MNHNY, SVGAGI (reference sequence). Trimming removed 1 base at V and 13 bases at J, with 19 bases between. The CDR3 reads CASSYFSTSDEGLFF. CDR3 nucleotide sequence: TGTGCCAGCAGTTACTTTTCGACATCGGACGAAGGACTGTTTTTT.

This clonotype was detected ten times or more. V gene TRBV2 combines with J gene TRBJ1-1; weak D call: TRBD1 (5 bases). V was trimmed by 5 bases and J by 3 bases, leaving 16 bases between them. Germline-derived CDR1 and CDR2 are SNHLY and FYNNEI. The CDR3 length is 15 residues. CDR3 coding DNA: TGTGCCAGCAGTAGACAGCGCCTTGGCGACACTGAAGCTTTCTTT. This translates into CASSRQRLGDTEAFF.

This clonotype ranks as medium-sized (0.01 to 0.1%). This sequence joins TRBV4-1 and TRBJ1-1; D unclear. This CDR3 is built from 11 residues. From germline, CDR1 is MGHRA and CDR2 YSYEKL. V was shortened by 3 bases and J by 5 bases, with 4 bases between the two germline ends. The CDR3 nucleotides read TGCGCCAGCAGCCAGGGAACTGAAGCTTTCTTT. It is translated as CASSQGTEAFF.

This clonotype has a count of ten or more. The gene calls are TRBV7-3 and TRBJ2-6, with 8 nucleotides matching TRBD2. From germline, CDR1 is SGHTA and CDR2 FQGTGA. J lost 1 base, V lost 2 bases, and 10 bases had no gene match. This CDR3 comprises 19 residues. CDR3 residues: CASSLGFWERESGANVLTF. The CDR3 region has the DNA TGTGCCAGCAGCTTAGGGTTTTGGGAGCGGGAGTCTGGGGCCAACGTCCTGACTTTC.

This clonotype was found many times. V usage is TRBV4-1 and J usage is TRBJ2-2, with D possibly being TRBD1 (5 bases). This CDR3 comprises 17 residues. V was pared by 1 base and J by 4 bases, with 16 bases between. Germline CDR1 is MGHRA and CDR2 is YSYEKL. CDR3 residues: CASSQGGREWVTGELFF. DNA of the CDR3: TGCGCCAGCAGCCAAGGGGGCAGGGAATGGGTCACCGGGGAGCTGTTTTTT.

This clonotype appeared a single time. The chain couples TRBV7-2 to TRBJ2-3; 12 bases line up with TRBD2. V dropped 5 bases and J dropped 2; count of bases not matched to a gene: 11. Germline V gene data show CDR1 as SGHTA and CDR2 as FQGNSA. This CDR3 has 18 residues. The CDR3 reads CASSAPTSGSLPTDTQYF. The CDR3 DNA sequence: TGTGCCAGCAGCGCTCCGACTAGCGGGAGCCTTCCCACAGATACGCAGTATTTT.

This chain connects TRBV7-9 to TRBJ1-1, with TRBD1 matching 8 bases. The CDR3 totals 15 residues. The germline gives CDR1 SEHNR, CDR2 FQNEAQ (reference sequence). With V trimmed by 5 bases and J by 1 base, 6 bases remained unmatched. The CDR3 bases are TGTGCCAGCAGCCCTGGACAGGGATGGAACACTGAAGCTTTCTTT. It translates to CASSPGQGWNTEAFF.

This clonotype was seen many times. This CDR3 reads CASSYDSGSSNNEQFF. CDR3 nucleotides: TGTGCCAGCAGTTACGATAGCGGGAGTAGCAACAATGAGCAGTTCTTC. The V gene is TRBV6-5, the J gene TRBJ2-1; 9 nucleotides agree with TRBD2. V shed 2 bases and J 5 bases; nucleotides not matched to a gene: 7. CDR3 length: 16 amino acids. Per germline, CDR1 MNHEY and CDR2 SVGAGI.

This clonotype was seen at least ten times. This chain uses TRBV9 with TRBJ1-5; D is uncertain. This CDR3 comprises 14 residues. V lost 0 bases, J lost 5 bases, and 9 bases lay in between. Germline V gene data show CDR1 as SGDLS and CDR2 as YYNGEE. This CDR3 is CASSVDGIDQPQHF. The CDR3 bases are TGTGCCAGCAGCGTAGACGGGATCGATCAGCCCCAGCATTTT. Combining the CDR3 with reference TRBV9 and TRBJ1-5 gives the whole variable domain DSGVTQTPKHLITATGQRVTLRCSPRSGDLSVYWYQQSLDQGLQFLIQYYNGEERAKGNILERFSAQQFPDLHSELNLSSLELGDSALYFCASSVDGIDQPQHFGDGTRLSIL.

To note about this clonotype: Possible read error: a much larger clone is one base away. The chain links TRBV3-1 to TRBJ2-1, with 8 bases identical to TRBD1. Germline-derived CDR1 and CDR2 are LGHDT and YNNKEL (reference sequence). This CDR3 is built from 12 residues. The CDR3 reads CVSSQGALEQFF. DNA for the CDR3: TGTGTCAGCAGCCAGGGGGCGCTTGAGCAGTTCTTC.

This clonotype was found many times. CDR3 nucleotide sequence: TGTGCCAGCAGCTTAGGAGCGGGAGAGAAGTACGAGCAGTACTTC. This encodes CASSLGAGEKYEQYF. The chain combines TRBV7-9 with TRBJ2-7, with 8 bases matching TRBD2. CDR3 length: 15 amino acids. The ends lost 1 base at V and 4 bases at J; junction bases unmatched: 6. Germline V gives CDR1 SEHNR, CDR2 FQNEAQ (reference sequence). The full variable domain, with the rest looked up from reference TRBV7-9 and TRBJ2-7, is DTGVSQNPRHKITKRGQNVTFRCDPISEHNRLYWYRQTLGQGPEFLTYFQNEAQLEKSRLLSDRFSAERPKGSFSTLEIQRTEQGDSAMYLCASSLGAGEKYEQYFGPGTRLTVT.

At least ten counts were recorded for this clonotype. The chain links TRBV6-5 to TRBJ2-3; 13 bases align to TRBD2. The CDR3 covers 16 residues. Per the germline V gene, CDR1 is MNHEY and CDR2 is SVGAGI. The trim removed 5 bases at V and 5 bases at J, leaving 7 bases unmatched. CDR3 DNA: TGTGCCAGCAGTCCGGGACTAGCGGGGAGGGGAGATACGCAGTATTTT. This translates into CASSPGLAGRGDTQYF.

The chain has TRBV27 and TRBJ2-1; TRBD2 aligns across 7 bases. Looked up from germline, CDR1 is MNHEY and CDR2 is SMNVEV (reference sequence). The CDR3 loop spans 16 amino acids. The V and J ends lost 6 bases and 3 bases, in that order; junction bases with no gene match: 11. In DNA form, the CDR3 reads TGTGCCAGCAGGAGATTCGGGCGGGACTACTACAATGAGCAGTTCTTC. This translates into CASRRFGRDYYNEQFF.

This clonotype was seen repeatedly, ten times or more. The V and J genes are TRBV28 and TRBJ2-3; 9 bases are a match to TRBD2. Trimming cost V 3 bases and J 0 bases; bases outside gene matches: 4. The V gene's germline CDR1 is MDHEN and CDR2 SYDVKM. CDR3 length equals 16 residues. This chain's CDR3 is CASSFSSGISTDTQYF. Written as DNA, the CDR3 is TGTGCCAGCAGTTTCTCTAGCGGGATTAGCACAGATACGCAGTATTTT.

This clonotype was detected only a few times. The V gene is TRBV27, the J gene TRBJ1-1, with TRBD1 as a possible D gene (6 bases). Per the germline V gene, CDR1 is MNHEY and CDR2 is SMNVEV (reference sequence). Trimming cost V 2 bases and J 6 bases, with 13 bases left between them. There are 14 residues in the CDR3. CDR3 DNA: TGTGCCAGCAGTTTAATCACGGGGGCGGCTGAAGCTTTCTTT. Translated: CASSLITGAAEAFF.

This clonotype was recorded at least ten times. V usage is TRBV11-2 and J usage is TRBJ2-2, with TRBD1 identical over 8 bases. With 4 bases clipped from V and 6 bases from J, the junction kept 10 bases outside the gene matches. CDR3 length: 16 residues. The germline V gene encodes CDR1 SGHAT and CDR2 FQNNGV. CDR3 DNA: TGTGCCAGCAGCTCCCGACAGGGGTTGTCCGCCGGGGAGCTGTTTTTT. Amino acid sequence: CASSSRQGLSAGELFF.

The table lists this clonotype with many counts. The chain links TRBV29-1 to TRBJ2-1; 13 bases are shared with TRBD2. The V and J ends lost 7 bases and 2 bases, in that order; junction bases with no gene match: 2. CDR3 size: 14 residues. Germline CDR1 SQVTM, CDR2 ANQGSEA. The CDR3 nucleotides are TGCAGCGCCGGACTAGCGGGGGCCTACAATGAGCAGTTCTTC. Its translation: CSAGLAGAYNEQFF.

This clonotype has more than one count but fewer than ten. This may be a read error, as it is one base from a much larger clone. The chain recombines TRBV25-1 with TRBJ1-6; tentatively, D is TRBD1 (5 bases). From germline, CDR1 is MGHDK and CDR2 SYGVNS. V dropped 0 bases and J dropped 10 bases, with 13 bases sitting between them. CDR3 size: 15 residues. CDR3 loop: CASSEYGWGESPLHF. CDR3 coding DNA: TGTGCCAGCAGTGAATATGGCTGGGGGGAATCACCCCTCCACTTT.

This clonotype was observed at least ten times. CDR3 residues: CASTPQYGPYYEQYF. The CDR3 region has the DNA TGTGCCAGCACCCCACAGTACGGGCCATACTACGAGCAGTACTTC. The chain couples TRBV3-1 to TRBJ2-7; D remains ambiguous. The V gene's germline CDR1 is LGHDT and CDR2 YNNKEL (reference sequence). V shed 7 bases and J shed 3 bases, with 19 bases lying between them. The CDR3 has 15 amino acids.

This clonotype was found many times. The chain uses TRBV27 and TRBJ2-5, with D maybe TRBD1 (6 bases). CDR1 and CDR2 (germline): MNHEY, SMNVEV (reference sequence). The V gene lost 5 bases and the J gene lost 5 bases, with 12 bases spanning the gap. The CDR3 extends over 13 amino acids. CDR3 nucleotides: TGTGCCAGCAGTACCGTACAGGGCGAGACCCAGTACTTC. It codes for CASSTVQGETQYF.

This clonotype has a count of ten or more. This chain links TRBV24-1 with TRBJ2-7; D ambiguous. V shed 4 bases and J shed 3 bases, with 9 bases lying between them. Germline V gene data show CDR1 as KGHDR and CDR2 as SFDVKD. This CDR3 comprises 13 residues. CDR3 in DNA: TGTGCCACCAGTGAGATCGGTGACTACGAGCAGTACTTC. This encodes CATSEIGDYEQYF.

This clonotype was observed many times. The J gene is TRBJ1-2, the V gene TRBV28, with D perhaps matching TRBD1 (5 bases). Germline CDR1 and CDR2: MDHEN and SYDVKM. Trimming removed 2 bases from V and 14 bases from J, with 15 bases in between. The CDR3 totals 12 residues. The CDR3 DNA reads TGTGCCAGCAGTTTAAAAGGGGATCATCAGACCTTC. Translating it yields CASSLKGDHQTF.

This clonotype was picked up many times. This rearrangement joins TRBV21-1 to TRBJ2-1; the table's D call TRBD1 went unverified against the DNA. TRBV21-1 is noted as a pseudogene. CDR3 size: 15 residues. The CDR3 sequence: CTSSKATDNNNEQFF. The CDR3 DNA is TGTACCAGCAGCAAGGCCACGGACAACAACAATGAGCAGTTCTTC.

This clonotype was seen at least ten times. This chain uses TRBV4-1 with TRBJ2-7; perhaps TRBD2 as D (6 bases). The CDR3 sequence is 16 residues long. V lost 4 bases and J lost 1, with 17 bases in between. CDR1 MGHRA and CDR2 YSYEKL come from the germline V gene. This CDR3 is CASSLVGSGTSYEQYF. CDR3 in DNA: TGCGCCAGCAGCCTCGTTGGTAGCGGTACGTCCTACGAGCAGTACTTC.